One sample yielded the 28 T cell receptor beta chains listed below, sequenced in a study of beta chain features in type 1 diabetes. The study's findings and limits: Shorter TCRB CDR3s, moderately but significantly so, were found in Type 1 diabetes patients in all four CD4+ subsets.

The antigens these receptors bind are not known. The entirety of the isolated RNA underwent reverse transcription, so expressed TCRB transcripts were sequenced. The table came from immunoSEQ multiplex PCR; TCRdb's copy has only in-frame clones and leaves some out. The data contain a few hundred thousand clones, about 10% of them singletons. Material for sequencing was central memory CD4+ T cells from blood. The receptors shown here come from a man aged 30 to 39 with type 1 diabetes.

This clone has more than one count but fewer than ten. The chain uses TRBV11-2 and TRBJ1-1; D gene ambiguous. The CDR3 is 14 amino acids. The germline CDR1 and CDR2 sequences are SGHAT and FQNNGV. The germline V and J ends were trimmed by 3 bases and 4 bases, with 12 bases remaining between them. The CDR3 region is CASSLSVLSTEAFF. DNA for the CDR3: TGTGCCAGCAGCTTGAGTGTGTTAAGCACTGAAGCTTTCTTT.

This clone showed up just a few times. CDR3 coding DNA: TGTGCCAGCACCACCGGGAACGGGGAGCTGTTTTTT. This translates into CASTTGNGELFF. The chain joins TRBV6-5 to TRBJ2-2; D is perhaps TRBD2 (5 bases). Germline V gives CDR1 MNHEY, CDR2 SVGAGI. The CDR3 contains 12 residues. Trimming took 7 bases from V and 7 from J, leaving 10 bases between them.

This rearrangement joins TRBV19 to TRBJ1-2, with D possibly matching TRBD1 (5 bases). Trimming removed 3 bases at V and 5 bases at J, with 7 bases between. The CDR3 is 12 residues long. Germline V gene lookup returns CDR1 LNHDA and CDR2 SQIVND (reference sequence). Here the CDR3 DNA reads TGTGCCAGTAGTATGACAGAGTATGGCTACACCTTC. Translation: CASSMTEYGYTF.

This clone was counted only a few times. The chain joins TRBV5-1 to TRBJ2-7; no clear D gene. Trimming cost V 4 bases and J 5 bases, with 13 bases left between them. The CDR3 covers 13 residues. CDR1 is SGHRS and CDR2 is YFSETQ in the germline V gene. CDR3 amino acids: CASSGTGGNEQYF. The DNA of the CDR3 is TGCGCCAGCAGCGGTACGGGTGGGAACGAGCAGTACTTC.

The sample holds a few counts of this clone. The chain couples TRBV5-8 to TRBJ2-3; 14 nucleotides match TRBD2. This CDR3 region has 17 residues. CDR1 and CDR2 (germline): SGHTS, YDEGEE. Trimming took 4 bases from V and 7 from J; bases not matched to a gene: 11. The CDR3 protein is CASSPRRGLAGGYTQYF. The CDR3 region has the DNA TGTGCCAGCAGCCCTCGGCGAGGACTAGCGGGAGGATATACGCAGTATTTT.

There are a few counts of this clone. V gene TRBV29-1 combines with J gene TRBJ2-7, with 7 nucleotides matching TRBD1. The ends lost 5 bases at V and 4 bases at J; junction bases unmatched: 5. This CDR3 region has 12 residues. Germline V lookup: CDR1 SQVTM, CDR2 ANQGSEA. The CDR3 sequence: CSVPGQKYEQYF. CDR3 nucleotide sequence: TGCAGCGTTCCGGGACAGAAATACGAGCAGTACTTC.

At least ten counts were recorded for this clone. This likely comes from a read error, as the CDR3 has no conserved phenylalanine or tryptophan at its end. The DNA is omitted, as the CDR3 cannot be located on it reliably, and the CDR3 follows TCRdb's listing. The rearrangement links TRBV7-9 to TRBJ1-3. The CDR3 adds up to 11 amino acids, both ends counted. The germline V gene has CDR1 SEHNR and CDR2 FQNEAQ (reference sequence). CDR3 amino acids: CASSLEWQLLP.

This clone has more than one count but fewer than ten. The rearrangement links TRBV5-5 to TRBJ1-3; maybe TRBD1 (5 bases). CDR3 length equals 16 residues. Germline CDR1 SGHKS, CDR2 YYEKEE (reference sequence). Trimming pared 4 bases from V and 0 bases from J, leaving 14 bases between. The CDR3 DNA is TGTGCCAGCAGCCCATTCAACACAGGCTCTGGAAACACCATATATTTT. Residues: CASSPFNTGSGNTIYF.

This clone was observed a handful of times. The rearrangement joins TRBV18 to TRBJ2-2, with 8 bases fitting TRBD1. Looked up from germline, CDR1 is KGHSH and CDR2 is LQKENI. The junction had 1 base not matched to a gene; V was cut back by 3 bases and J by 1 base. This CDR3 is built from 15 residues. The CDR3 DNA is TGTGCCAGCTCACCGGACAGGGTGAACACCGGGGAGCTGTTTTTT. It codes for CASSPDRVNTGELFF.

In its sample, this clone was seen a few times. V and J are TRBV10-3 and TRBJ2-3; 7 nucleotides match TRBD1. Germline CDR1 is ENHRY and CDR2 is SYGVKD. The ends lost 6 bases at V and 3 bases at J; junction bases unmatched: 9. The CDR3 consists of 15 residues. CDR3 protein: CAISGRQGQTDTQYF. CDR3 in DNA: TGTGCCATCAGCGGTAGACAGGGACAGACAGATACGCAGTATTTT.

This clone has only a few counts. The genes are TRBV28 and TRBJ1-1; D gene unclear. Trimming removed 5 bases from V and 3 bases from J, with 16 bases in between. The CDR3 consists of 15 residues. In germline, CDR1 is MDHEN, CDR2 SYDVKM. CDR3 in DNA: TGTGCCAGCAGTGGACCGGTTGTTAGGTACACTGAAGCTTTCTTT. Its protein is CASSGPVVRYTEAFF.

The chain employs TRBV7-7 and TRBJ2-1, with D unclear. Germline V CDR1 and CDR2: SSHAT, FNYEAQ (reference sequence). The CDR3 sequence is 15 residues long. V dropped 5 bases and J dropped 0 bases, with 11 bases sitting between them. CDR3 bases: TGTGCCAGCAGCCCCACGGAGAGCTCCTACAATGAGCAGTTCTTC. As protein: CASSPTESSYNEQFF.

This chain uses TRBV18 with TRBJ2-2, with 7 bases fitting TRBD1. The CDR3 extends over 16 amino acids. Trimming removed 4 bases from V and 0 bases from J; junction bases left unmatched: 5. Germline CDR1 KGHSH, CDR2 LQKENI. In nucleotides, the CDR3 is TGTGCCAGCTCACAGCGACAGGGCGCGAACACCGGGGAGCTGTTTTTT. Amino acids: CASSQRQGANTGELFF.

This chain connects TRBV7-2 to TRBJ2-1; a weak D match, TRBD2 (5 bases). CDR1 and CDR2 (germline): SGHTA, FQGNSA. Trimming cost V 3 bases and J 6 bases, with 9 bases left between them. This CDR3 has 13 residues. In nucleotides, the CDR3 is TGTGCCAGCAGCTTGAGTACTAGCAATGAGCAGTTCTTC. Encoded protein: CASSLSTSNEQFF.

This sequence joins TRBV6-1 and TRBJ1-2; D is possibly TRBD1 (5 bases). Trimming took off 9 bases at V and 4 bases at J, with 18 bases between the two ends. The CDR3 spans 14 residues. CDR1 MNHNS and CDR2 SASEGT come from the germline V gene. This CDR3 reads CASLGGQGGYGYTF. CDR3 DNA: TGTGCCAGTCTAGGAGGGCAGGGAGGCTATGGCTACACCTTC.

The chain couples TRBV7-2 to TRBJ2-5; 8 bases map to TRBD2. Unmatched junction bases numbered 7, after V lost 0 bases and J lost 4 bases. Germline assignment: CDR1 SGHTA and CDR2 FQGNSA. The CDR3 is made up of 16 amino acids. The DNA of the CDR3 is TGTGCCAGCAGCTTAGCGGCTAGCGGGCTGGGAGAGACCCAGTACTTC. It translates to CASSLAASGLGETQYF.

This clone has only a few counts. This sequence joins TRBV11-3 and TRBJ2-6; 9 bases map to TRBD1. This CDR3 spans 16 amino acids. Trimming removed 8 bases from V and 4 bases from J; junction bases left unmatched: 9. Germline V gives CDR1 SGHNT, CDR2 YENEEA. The CDR3, as DNA: TGTGCCAGCCCCGGACAGGGGCGATGGGGGGCCAACGTCCTGACTTTC. Amino acid sequence: CASPGQGRWGANVLTF.

The chain carries TRBV5-1 and TRBJ2-7, with TRBD2 matching 8 bases. CDR1 SGHRS and CDR2 YFSETQ come from the germline V gene. This CDR3 has 14 amino acids. J gave up 12 bases and V 0 bases, and 11 bases lay outside the gene matches. The chain's CDR3 is CASSLAGFSGIVYF. In DNA form, the CDR3 reads TGCGCCAGCAGCTTGGCGGGCTTTAGCGGGATCGTGTACTTC.

V usage is TRBV28 and J usage is TRBJ1-2, with D tentatively TRBD1 (5 bases). The CDR3 sequence is 12 residues long. In germline, CDR1 is MDHEN, CDR2 SYDVKM. With 6 bases removed from V and 8 bases from J, the gap between germline ends came to 13 bases. The CDR3 sequence: CASRRGSLGYTF. As DNA, the CDR3 is TGTGCCAGCAGGAGGGGATCCCTGGGCTACACCTTC.

The genes are TRBV19 and TRBJ2-7, with D possibly TRBD2 on 5 matching bases. Germline CDR1 is LNHDA and CDR2 is SQIVND (reference sequence). Between the trimmed V and J ends, which lost 10 bases and 0 bases, there was a span of 13 bases. CDR3 length: 13 residues. The CDR3 spells CATTSRVSYEQYF. In DNA, the CDR3 is TGTGCCACTACTAGTAGGGTCTCCTACGAGCAGTACTTC.

This clone was seen a handful of times. This rearrangement joins TRBV7-2 to TRBJ2-5; 14 nucleotides align to TRBD2. V was pared by 5 bases and J by 5 bases, with 13 bases of the junction left unmatched. The CDR3 is 18 amino acids. The germline CDR1 and CDR2 sequences are SGHTA and FQGNSA. CDR3 nucleotide sequence: TGTGCCAGCAGCCAGGGACTAGCGGGAGAAGGATGGGGGGAGACCCAGTACTTC. This sequence encodes CASSQGLAGEGWGETQYF.

This clone was counted at least ten times. This rearrangement joins TRBV5-5 to TRBJ2-5; D perhaps matches TRBD2 (5 bases). Germline V lookup: CDR1 SGHKS, CDR2 YYEKEE (reference sequence). The V end was cut by 2 bases, the J end by 5 bases, with 13 bases between. This CDR3 is built from 14 residues. Here the CDR3 reads CASSFRGPGETQYF. Written as DNA, the CDR3 is TGTGCCAGCAGCTTTAGAGGGCCCGGGGAGACCCAGTACTTC.

This clone came up a few times. V is TRBV6-5 and J is TRBJ2-7; 10 nucleotides match TRBD2. This CDR3 has 15 amino acids. V dropped 7 bases and J dropped 4; count of bases not matched to a gene: 10. CDR1 MNHEY and CDR2 SVGAGI come from the germline V gene. The chain's CDR3 is CASNRISGRQYEQYF. The CDR3 DNA reads TGTGCCAGCAACCGAATTAGCGGGAGGCAGTACGAGCAGTACTTC.

This rearrangement joins TRBV7-8 to TRBJ2-1, with 8 bases identical to TRBD2. Germline V gene lookup returns CDR1 SGHVS and CDR2 FQNEAQ. The CDR3 length is 12 residues. The ends lost 2 bases at V and 10 bases at J; junction bases unmatched: 1. CDR3 residues: CASSLTSGEQFF. The CDR3 DNA reads as TGTGCCAGCAGCTTAACTAGCGGCGAGCAGTTCTTC.

V usage is TRBV11-2 and J usage is TRBJ2-1, with D perhaps TRBD1 (5 bases). Germline V lookup: CDR1 SGHAT, CDR2 FQNNGV. Trimming cost V 8 bases and J 0 bases, with 14 bases left between them. The length of the CDR3 is 15 residues. The CDR3 loop is CASRQFSSSYNEQFF. The CDR3 DNA follows: TGTGCCAGCCGACAGTTTTCCTCCTCCTACAATGAGCAGTTCTTC. Supplemented by reference TRBV11-2 and TRBJ2-1, the full variable domain reads EAGVAQSPRYKIIEKRQSVAFWCNPISGHATLYWYQQILGQGPKLLIQFQNNGVVDDSQLPKDRFSAERLKGVDSTLKIQPAKLEDSAVYLCASRQFSSSYNEQFFGPGTRLTVL.

This clone was observed a handful of times. The rearrangement uses TRBV7-2 and TRBJ2-1, with 7 bases that match TRBD1. Germline values: CDR1 SGHTA, CDR2 FQGNSA. The V segment lost 5 bases and the J segment 6 bases; nucleotides outside the gene matches: 7. The CDR3 is 14 amino acids. The CDR3 DNA follows: TGTGCCAGCAGCCCCGGACAGGTCGGCAATGAGCAGTTCTTC. Amino acid sequence: CASSPGQVGNEQFF.

V and J are TRBV19 and TRBJ2-1; 7 bases are shared with TRBD1. The junction had 7 bases not matched to a gene; V was cut back by 6 bases and J by 8 bases. Germline CDR1 LNHDA, CDR2 SQIVND (reference sequence). This CDR3 has 13 amino acids. CDR3 region: CASRVQGWDEQFF. In DNA, the CDR3 is TGTGCCAGTAGGGTACAGGGGTGGGATGAGCAGTTCTTC.

This clone was seen only a few times. The chain uses TRBV5-1 and TRBJ2-4, with 14 positions matching TRBD2. In germline, CDR1 is SGHRS, CDR2 YFSETQ. The V and J ends lost 2 bases and 8 bases, in that order; junction bases with no gene match: 6. The CDR3 loop spans 16 amino acids. The CDR3 nucleotides are TGCGCCAGCAGCTTCGGGACTAGCGGGAGCTACGACATTCAGTACTTC. Its translation: CASSFGTSGSYDIQYF.